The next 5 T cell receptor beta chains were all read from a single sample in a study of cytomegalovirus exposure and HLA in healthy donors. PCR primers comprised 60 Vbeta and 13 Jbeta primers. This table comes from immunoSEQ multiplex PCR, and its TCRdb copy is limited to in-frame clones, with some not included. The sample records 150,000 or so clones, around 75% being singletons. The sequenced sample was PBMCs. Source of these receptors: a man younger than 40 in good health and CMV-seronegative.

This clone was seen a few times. DNA of the CDR3: TGTGCCAGCAGCATAAACTCCCCGGGGAATGAGCAGTTCTTC. Translated, it gives CASSINSPGNEQFF. The chain carries TRBV9 and TRBJ2-1, with D perhaps TRBD2 (5 bases). Germline V gene sequence: CDR1 SGDLS, CDR2 YYNGEE. CDR3 length: 14 amino acids. V lost 4 bases and J lost 7, with 15 bases in between.

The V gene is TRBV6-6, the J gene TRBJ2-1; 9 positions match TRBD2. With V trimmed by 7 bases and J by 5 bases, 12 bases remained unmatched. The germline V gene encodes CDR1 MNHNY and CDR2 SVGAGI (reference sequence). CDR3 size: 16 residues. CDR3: CASIMTSGASDNEQFF. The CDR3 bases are TGTGCCAGCATCATGACTAGCGGAGCTAGCGACAATGAGCAGTTCTTC.

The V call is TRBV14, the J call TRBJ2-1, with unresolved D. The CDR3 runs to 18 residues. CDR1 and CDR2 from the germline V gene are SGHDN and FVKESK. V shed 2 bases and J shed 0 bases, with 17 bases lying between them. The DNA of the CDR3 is TGTGCCAGCAGCCAAAAAAGTGGCGGAAGAAGCTCCTACAATGAGCAGTTCTTC. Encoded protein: CASSQKSGGRSSYNEQFF.

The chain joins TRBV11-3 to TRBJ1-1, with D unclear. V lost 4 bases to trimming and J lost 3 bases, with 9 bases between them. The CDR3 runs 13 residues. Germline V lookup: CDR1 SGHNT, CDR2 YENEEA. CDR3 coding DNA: TGTGCCAGCAGCTATACAGTGCACACTGAAGCTTTCTTT. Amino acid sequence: CASSYTVHTEAFF.

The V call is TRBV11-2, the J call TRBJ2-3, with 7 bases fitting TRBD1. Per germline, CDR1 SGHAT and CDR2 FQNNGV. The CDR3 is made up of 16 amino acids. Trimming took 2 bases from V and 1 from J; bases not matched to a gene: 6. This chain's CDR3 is CASSLFGTVRTDTQYF. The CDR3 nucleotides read TGTGCCAGCAGCTTATTTGGGACAGTGCGCACAGATACGCAGTATTTT.